This entry describes one T cell receptor beta chain. What antigen it recognizes has not been identified. There are no base qualities to consult, and no much larger clone falls within one base. The CDR3 numbers 12 residues from cysteine through phenylalanine. Only CDR3 DNA is held: 36 bases, read in frame from base 1. In the germline V gene, CDR1 corresponds to MDHEN and CDR2 to SYDVKM. V was cut back by 4 bases and J by 10 bases, leaving a gap of 13 bases between them. Patients with autoimmune disease history or receiving systemic immunosuppression were excluded from the trial. In every dose cohort, peripheral blood was drawn for TCR sequencing at baseline, cycle 4 day 1, and cycle 7 day 1. Samples were obtained from an open-label, multicenter, first-in-human phase I dose-escalation trial of ivuxolimab. Adults with locally advanced or metastatic melanoma, renal cell, hepatocellular, or head and neck squamous cell carcinoma were enrolled in the trial. Before TCR sequencing, CD4+ T cells and CD8+ T cells from peripheral blood were sorted into separate populations.

This specimen comes from a study of OX40 agonist ivuxolimab in advanced cancers. Regarding the complete study: Ivuxolimab, which targeted the costimulatory receptor OX40 (CD134), was an agonistic, fully human IgG2 monoclonal antibody. The monotherapy dose-escalation portion (N = 52 patients) of the phase I ivuxolimab trial is reported in the paper. Of the 50 or so patients in dose escalation, some 19 had hepatocellular carcinoma, about 15 had melanoma, 9 had renal cell carcinoma and 9 had head and neck cancer. The dose-escalation cohort was roughly 87% male with a mean age of approximately 60 years, ranging from about 20 to 80. Patients were allowed to have had prior anti-PD-1, anti-PD-L1 or anti-CTLA-4 therapy, and approximately 43% of the dose-escalation patients had previously received checkpoint inhibitors. The point of sequencing TCRbeta in the periphery was to test whether ivuxolimab changed TCR sequence diversity and drove clonal T-cell expansion. Intravenous ivuxolimab was administered to patients every 2 weeks at six dose levels: 0.01, 0.1, 0.3, 1.5, 3 and 10 mg/kg. Partial responses occurred in three dose-escalation patients, of whom one had hepatocellular carcinoma and two had cutaneous melanoma.

Genomic DNA was extracted from sorted cells for sequencing of the TCRbeta CDR3 region. The immunoSEQ Assay was used for sequencing of TCRbeta CDR3 regions. In TCRdb, the immuneACCESS table is reduced to in-frame sequences with V and J assigned. These tables do not hold every clone; where another copy was compared, an unresolved V gene accounts for under half, and the others remain unexplained. The table for this sample lists tens of thousands of clones; around nine tenths of them were counted only once. Jointly, the top ten make up more than 5% of the sample. General study outcomes and caveats: After ivuxolimab, CD8+ T cells had more expanded clones than CD4+ T cells on average. In the 0.1-3.0 mg/kg groups, partial responders had among the lowest normalized peripheral clonal expansion, particularly in CD8+ T cells. Clonal expansion of both CD4+ and CD8+ blood T cells was observed from baseline to week 6 at doses 0.1 to 3.0 mg/kg. The antigen specificity of the peripheral T cells that underwent clonal expansion was not determined. Low levels of normalized T-cell clonal expansion were also seen in some patients who did not respond.

The receptor was isolated from an adult with an advanced solid tumor such as melanoma, head and neck, liver or kidney cancer. Sample: CD4+ or CD8+ T cells sorted from blood, taken in a trial of the OX40 agonist ivuxolimab. The chain couples TRBV28 to TRBJ1-1; the D gene is not confidently resolved. DNA sequence: TGTGCCAGCAGTTACAACAACATGGGAGCTTTCTTT. Translation gives CASSYNNMGAFF.